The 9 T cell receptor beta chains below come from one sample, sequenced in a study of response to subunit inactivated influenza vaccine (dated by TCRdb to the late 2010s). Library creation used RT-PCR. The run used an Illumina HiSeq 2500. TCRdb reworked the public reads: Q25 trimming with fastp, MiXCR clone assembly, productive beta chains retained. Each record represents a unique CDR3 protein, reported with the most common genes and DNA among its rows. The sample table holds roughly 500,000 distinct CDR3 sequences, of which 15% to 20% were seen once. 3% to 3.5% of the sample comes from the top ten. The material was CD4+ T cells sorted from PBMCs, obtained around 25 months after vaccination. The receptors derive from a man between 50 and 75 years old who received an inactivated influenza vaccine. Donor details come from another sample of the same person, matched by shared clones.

The CDR3 region has the DNA TGTGCCAGCAGTTTGGTTCCGGGACTAGCGATGAATGAGCAGTTCTTC. Amino acids: CASSLVPGLAMNEQFF. This chain connects TRBV6-5 to TRBJ2-1, with 10 bases identical to TRBD2. Germline V gene sequence: CDR1 MNHEY, CDR2 SVGAGI. Trimming cost V 4 bases and J 7 bases; bases outside gene matches: 10. The CDR3 is made up of 16 amino acids.

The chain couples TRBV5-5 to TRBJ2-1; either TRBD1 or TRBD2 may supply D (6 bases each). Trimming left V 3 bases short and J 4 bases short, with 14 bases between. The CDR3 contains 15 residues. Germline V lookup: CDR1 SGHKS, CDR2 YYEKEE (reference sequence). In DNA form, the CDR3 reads TGTGCCAGCAGCTCGTCCCGGGGGCAATACAATGAGCAGTTCTTC. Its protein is CASSSSRGQYNEQFF.

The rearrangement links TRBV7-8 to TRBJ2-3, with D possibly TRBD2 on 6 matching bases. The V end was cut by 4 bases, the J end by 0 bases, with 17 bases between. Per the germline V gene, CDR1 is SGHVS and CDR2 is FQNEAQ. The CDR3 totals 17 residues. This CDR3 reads CASSSTGRLLSTDTQYF. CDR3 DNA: TGTGCCAGCAGCTCTACCGGGAGACTACTCAGCACAGATACGCAGTATTTT.

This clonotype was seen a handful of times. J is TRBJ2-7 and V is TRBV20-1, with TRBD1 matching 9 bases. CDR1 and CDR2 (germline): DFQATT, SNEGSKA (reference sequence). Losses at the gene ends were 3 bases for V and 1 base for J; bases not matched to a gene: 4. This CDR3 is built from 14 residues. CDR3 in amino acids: CSARPGQGSYEQYF. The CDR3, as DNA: TGCAGTGCTAGGCCGGGACAGGGATCCTACGAGCAGTACTTC.

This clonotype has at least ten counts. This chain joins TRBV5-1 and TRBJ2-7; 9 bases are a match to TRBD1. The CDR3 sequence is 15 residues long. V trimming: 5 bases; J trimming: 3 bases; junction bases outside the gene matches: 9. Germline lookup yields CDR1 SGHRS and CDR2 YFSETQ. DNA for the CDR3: TGCGCCAGCAGTCTCACACCGGGACAGGGCTACGAGCAGTACTTC. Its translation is CASSLTPGQGYEQYF. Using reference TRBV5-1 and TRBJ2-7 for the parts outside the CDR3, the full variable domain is KAGVTQTPRYLIKTRGQQVTLSCSPISGHRSVSWYQQTPGQGLQFLFEYFSETQRNKGNFPGRFSGRQFSNSRSEMNVSTLELGDSALYLCASSLTPGQGYEQYFGPGTRLTVT.

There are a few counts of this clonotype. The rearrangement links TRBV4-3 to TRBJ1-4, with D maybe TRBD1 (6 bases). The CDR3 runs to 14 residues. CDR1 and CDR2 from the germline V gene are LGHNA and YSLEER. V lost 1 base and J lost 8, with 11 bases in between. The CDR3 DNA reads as TGCGCCAGCAGCCAAGGACTCGACAGGGAAAAACTGTTTTTT. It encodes CASSQGLDREKLFF.

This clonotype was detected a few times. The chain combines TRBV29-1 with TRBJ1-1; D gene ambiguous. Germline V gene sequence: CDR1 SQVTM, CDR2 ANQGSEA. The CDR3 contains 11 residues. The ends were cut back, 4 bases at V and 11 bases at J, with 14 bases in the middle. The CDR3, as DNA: TGCAGCGTTGTATTAGGCGGGGAGGCTTTCTTT. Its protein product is CSVVLGGEAFF.

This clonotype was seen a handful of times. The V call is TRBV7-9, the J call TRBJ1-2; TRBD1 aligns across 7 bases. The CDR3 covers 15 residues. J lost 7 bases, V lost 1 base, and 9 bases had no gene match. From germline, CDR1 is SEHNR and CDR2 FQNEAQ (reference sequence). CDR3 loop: CASSLGSVTGSGYTF. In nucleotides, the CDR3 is TGTGCCAGCAGCTTAGGGAGTGTGACAGGGAGTGGCTACACCTTC.

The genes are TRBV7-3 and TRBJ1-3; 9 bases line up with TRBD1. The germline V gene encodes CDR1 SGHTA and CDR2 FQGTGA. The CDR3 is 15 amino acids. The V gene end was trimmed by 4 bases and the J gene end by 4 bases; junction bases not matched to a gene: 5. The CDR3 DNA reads TGTGCCAGCAGCTCAACAGGGGGCAGGGGAAACACCATATATTTT. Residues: CASSSTGGRGNTIYF.